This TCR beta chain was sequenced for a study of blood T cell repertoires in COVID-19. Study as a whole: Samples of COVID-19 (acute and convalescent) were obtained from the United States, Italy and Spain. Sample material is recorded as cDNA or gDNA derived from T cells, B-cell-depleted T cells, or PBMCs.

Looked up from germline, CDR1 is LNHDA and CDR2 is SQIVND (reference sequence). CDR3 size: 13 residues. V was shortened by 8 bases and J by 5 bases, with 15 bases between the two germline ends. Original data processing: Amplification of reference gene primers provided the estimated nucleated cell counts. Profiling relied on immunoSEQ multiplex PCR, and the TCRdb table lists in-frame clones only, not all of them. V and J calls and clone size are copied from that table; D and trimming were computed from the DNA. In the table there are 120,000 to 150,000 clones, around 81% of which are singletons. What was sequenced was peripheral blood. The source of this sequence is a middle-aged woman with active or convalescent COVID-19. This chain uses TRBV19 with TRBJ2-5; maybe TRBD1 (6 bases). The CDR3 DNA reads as TGTGCCAGTGGCAGGGGTGCGGGTGAGACCCAGTACTTC. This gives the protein CASGRGAGETQYF. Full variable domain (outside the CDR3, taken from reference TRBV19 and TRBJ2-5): DGGITQSPKYLFRKEGQNVTLSCEQNLNHDAMYWYRQDPGQGLRLIYYSQIVNDFQKGDIAEGYSVSREKKESFPLTVTSAQKNPTAFYLCASGRGAGETQYFGPGTRLLVL.